The entry below describes one TCR beta chain. Additional DNA sequences in this sample encode the identical CDR3. Using immunoSEQ multiplex PCR, the repertoire was profiled, and TCRdb retains in-frame clones only, with some absent. The sample records about 710,000 clones, around 87% being singletons. The CDR3 runs 16 residues. CDR1 SGHNT and CDR2 YYREEE come from the germline V gene (reference sequence). With V trimmed by 4 bases and J by 11 bases, 12 bases remained unmatched. This sample stems from a study of shared T cell receptors in the human thymus. The data were also submitted as part of a second study, on human thymus T cells. That source reports: Having corrective surgery for congenital heart defects, healthy Finnish infants were the ones who donated. Thymus pieces cut out during corrective heart surgery were the tissue that was used.

The chain has TRBV5-4 and TRBJ1-6; TRBD1 aligns across 10 bases. This clonotype originated in a boy under two years old with a congenital heart defect. The sequencing input was thymocytes. The CDR3 coding sequence is TGTGCCAGCAGCCCTGGACCGGGACAGGGGAATCCACCCCTCCACTTT. It yields the protein CASSPGPGQGNPPLHF.